This T cell receptor (beta chain) derives from a study of vaccination effects on CD4 cells after COVID-19. CDR3 size: 16 residues. Germline V gives CDR1 ENHRY, CDR2 SYGVKD. The V end was cut by 2 bases, the J end by 10 bases, with 18 bases between. Assay used: immunoSEQ multiplex PCR; TCRdb lists only in-frame clones, some missing. Altogether about 34,000 clones are present, roughly 73% being singletons, with the ten largest covering around 25%. This clone was picked up one time. Its cognate antigen is unknown. Before sequencing, viral peptide pools were used by the ViraFEST assay to expand antigen-specific CD4+ T cells. Researchers isolated CD4+ T cells once ten to eleven days of culture had elapsed. Nucleocapsid antibodies were negative in the vaccine recipients, who had never had SARS-CoV-2 infection.

The source material was CD4+ T cells from PBMCs cultured with HCoV-OC43 spike peptides, sampled before COVID-19 vaccination. The subset was: HCoV-OC43 spike overlapping peptide pool stimulation. The V call is TRBV10-3, the J call TRBJ1-6; possible D gene TRBD1, 6 bases. The receptor comes from a human donor who received a COVID-19 vaccine. CDR3 coding DNA: TGTGCCATCAGTGAGCGGTCCGGCAGGGGATTATCACCCCTCCACTTT. As protein: CAISERSGRGLSPLHF.